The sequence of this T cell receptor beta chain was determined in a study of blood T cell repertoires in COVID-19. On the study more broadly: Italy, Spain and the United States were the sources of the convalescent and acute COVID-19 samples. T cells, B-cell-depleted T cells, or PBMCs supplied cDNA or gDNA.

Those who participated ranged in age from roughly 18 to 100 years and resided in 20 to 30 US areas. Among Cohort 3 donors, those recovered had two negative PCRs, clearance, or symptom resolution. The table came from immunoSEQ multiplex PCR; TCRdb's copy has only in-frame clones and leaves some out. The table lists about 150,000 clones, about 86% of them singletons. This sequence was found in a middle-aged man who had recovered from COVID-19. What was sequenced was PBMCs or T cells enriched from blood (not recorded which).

CDR3 sequence reads: CASSYSGGDTDTQYF. Written as DNA, the CDR3 is TGTGCCAGCAGCTATAGCGGGGGGGACACAGATACGCAGTATTTT. The rearrangement uses TRBV9 and TRBJ2-3; 11 bases fit TRBD2. The CDR3 consists of 15 residues. After removal of 4 bases from V and 2 bases from J, the junction contained 3 bases not matched to a gene. Per germline, CDR1 SGDLS and CDR2 YYNGEE.